This T cell receptor (beta chain) emerged from a study of blood T cell repertoires in COVID-19. For the study at large: The United States, Italy and Spain were the sources of the acute and convalescent COVID-19 samples. The cDNA or gDNA used as material had been derived from T cells, B-cell-depleted T cells, or PBMCs.

In the source study's methods: Amplification of reference gene primers was used by the study to estimate nucleated cell counts. The data were produced by immunoSEQ multiplex PCR, yet TCRdb's version contains in-frame clones alone and is incomplete. V and J calls and clone size are copied from that table; D and trimming were computed from the DNA. Of about 62,000 clones in the sample, more than 90% were seen once. This clone was counted a single time. Sample: peripheral blood. This receptor was identified in a human donor in a cohort sampled during active COVID-19.

Here the CDR3 reads CASGQGSQPQHF. CDR3 nucleotide sequence: TGTGCCAGCGGACAGGGGAGTCAGCCCCAGCATTTT. This chain links TRBV6-5 with TRBJ1-5; 9 nucleotides match TRBD1. The CDR3 sequence is 12 residues long. The trim removed 8 bases at V and 6 bases at J, leaving 2 bases unmatched. The germline CDR1 and CDR2 sequences are MNHEY and SVGAGI.